A single T cell receptor (beta chain) is shown here with its context. Produced via immunoSEQ multiplex PCR; TCRdb's table is partial and in-frame only. The table records tens of thousands of clones, over 85% of them present only once. The data stem from a study of control samples from healthy donors and cancer patients. Trimming left V 3 bases short and J 6 bases short, with 15 bases between. CDR1 is WSHSY and CDR2 is SAAADI in the germline V gene. The CDR3 length is 14 residues. This sequence originates from a woman in her forties or fifties with head and neck cancer. Sequencing input: PBMCs. This chain connects TRBV10-2 to TRBJ2-7; possibly TRBD1 or TRBD2 for D (5 bases each). This chain's CDR3 is CASSEISKRGEQYF. Here the CDR3 DNA reads TGCGCCAGCAGTGAAATTTCAAAGAGGGGCGAGCAGTACTTC.